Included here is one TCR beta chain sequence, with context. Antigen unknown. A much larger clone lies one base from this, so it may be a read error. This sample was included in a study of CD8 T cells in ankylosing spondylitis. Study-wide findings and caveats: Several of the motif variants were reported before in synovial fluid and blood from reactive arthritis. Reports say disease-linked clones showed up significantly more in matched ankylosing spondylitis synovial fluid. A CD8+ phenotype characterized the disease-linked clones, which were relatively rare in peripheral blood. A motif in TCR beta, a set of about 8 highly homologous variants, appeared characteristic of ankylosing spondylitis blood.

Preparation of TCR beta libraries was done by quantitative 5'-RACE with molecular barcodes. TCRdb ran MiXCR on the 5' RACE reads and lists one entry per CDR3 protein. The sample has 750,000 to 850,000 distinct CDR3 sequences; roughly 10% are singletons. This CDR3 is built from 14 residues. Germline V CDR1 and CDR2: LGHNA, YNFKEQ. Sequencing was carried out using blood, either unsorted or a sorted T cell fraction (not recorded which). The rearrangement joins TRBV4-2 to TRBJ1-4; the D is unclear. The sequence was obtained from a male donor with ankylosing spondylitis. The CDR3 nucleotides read TGTGCCAGCAGCCAAGATGGATTTAATGGAAAACTGTTTTTT. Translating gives CASSQDGFNGKLFF.